This TCR beta chain was sequenced during a study of T cell responses to AZD1222 COVID-19 vaccine. Study results and caveats: Among those given AZD1222, only six or seven were seropositive at baseline.

Comments on this clone: Its antigen is unknown.

The method was immunoSEQ multiplex PCR; TCRdb's version includes in-frame clones alone and lacks a portion of them. The sample has approximately 90,000 clones, about 86% seen once; the top ten hold around 8.2%. The CDR3 extends over 13 amino acids. Germline V CDR1 and CDR2: MRHNA, SNTAGT. The ends were cut back, 6 bases at V and 0 bases at J, with 8 bases in the middle. The clonotype originates from an adult in good health. Sequences were derived from peripheral blood, sampled on day 0 of AZD1222 vaccination. This chain connects TRBV6-4 to TRBJ1-1, with D unclear. CDR3 residues: CASSREMNTEAFF. In nucleotides, the CDR3 is TGTGCCAGCAGCCGAGAGATGAACACTGAAGCTTTCTTT.